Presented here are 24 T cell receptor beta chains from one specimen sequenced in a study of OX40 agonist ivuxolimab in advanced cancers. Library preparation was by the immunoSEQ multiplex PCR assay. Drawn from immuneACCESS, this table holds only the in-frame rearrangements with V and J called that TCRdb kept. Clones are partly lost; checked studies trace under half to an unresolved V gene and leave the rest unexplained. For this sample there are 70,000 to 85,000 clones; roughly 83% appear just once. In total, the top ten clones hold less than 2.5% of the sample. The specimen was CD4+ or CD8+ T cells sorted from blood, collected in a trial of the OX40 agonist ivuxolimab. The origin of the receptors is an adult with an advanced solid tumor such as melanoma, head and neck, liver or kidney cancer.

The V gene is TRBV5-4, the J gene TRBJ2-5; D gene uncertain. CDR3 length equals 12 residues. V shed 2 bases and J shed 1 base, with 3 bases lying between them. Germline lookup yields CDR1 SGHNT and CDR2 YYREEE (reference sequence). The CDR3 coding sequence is TGTGCCAGCAGCTTAGGCCAAGAGACCCAGTACTTC. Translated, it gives CASSLGQETQYF.

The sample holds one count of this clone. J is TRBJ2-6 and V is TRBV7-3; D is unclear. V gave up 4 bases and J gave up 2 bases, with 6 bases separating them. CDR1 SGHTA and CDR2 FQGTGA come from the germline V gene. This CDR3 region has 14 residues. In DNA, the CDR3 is TGTGCCAGCAGCTCTGGGGCTGGGGCCAACGTCCTGACTTTC. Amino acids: CASSSGAGANVLTF. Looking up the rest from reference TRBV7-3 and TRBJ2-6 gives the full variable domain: GAGVSQTPSNKVTEKGKYVELRCDPISGHTALYWYRQSLGQGPEFLIYFQGTGAADDSGLPNDRFFAVRPEGSVSTLKIQRTERGDSAVYLCASSSGAGANVLTFGAGSRLTVL.

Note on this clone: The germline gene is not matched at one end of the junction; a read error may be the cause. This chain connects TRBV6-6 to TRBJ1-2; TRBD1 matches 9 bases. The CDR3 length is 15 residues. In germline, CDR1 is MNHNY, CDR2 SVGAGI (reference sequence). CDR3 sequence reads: CASTYGRDRDYGYTF. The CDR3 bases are TGTGCCAGCACTTACGGGAGGGACAGGGACTATGGCTACACCTTC.

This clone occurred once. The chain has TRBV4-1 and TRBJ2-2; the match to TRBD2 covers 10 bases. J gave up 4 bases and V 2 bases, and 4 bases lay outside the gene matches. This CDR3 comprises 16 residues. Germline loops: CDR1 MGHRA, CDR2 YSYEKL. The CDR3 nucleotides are TGCGCCAGCAGCCAAATGACTAGCGGGTTCACCGGGGAGCTGTTTTTT. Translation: CASSQMTSGFTGELFF.

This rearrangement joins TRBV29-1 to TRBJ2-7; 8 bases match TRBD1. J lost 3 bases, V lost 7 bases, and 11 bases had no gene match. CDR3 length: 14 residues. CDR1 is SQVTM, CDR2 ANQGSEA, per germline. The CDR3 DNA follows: TGCAGCGCTGGAACCGGGACAGGAGTCTACGAGCAGTACTTC. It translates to CSAGTGTGVYEQYF.

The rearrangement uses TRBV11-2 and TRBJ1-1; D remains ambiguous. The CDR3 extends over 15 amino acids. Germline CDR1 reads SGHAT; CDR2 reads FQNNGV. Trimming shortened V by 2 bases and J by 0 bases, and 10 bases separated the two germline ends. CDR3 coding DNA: TGTGCCAGCAGCTTATTTGACGGAATGAACACTGAAGCTTTCTTT. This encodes CASSLFDGMNTEAFF.

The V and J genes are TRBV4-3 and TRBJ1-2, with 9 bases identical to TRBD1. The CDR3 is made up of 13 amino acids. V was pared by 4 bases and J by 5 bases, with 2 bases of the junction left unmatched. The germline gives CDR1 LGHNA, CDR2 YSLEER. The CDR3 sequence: CASSRGTGYGYTF. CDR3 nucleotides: TGCGCCAGCAGCCGAGGGACAGGGTATGGCTACACCTTC.

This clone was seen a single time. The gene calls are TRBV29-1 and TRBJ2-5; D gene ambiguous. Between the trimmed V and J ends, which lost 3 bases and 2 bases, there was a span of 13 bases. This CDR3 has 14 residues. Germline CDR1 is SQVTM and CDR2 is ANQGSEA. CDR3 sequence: CSVDGGPRQETQYF. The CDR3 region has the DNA TGCAGCGTTGACGGCGGACCTAGACAAGAGACCCAGTACTTC. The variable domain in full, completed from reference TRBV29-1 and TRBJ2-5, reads SAVISQKPSRDICQRGTSLTIQCQVDSQVTMMFWYRQQPGQSLTLIATANQGSEATYESGFVIDKFPISRPNLTFSTLTVSNMSPEDSSIYLCSVDGGPRQETQYFGPGTRLLVL.

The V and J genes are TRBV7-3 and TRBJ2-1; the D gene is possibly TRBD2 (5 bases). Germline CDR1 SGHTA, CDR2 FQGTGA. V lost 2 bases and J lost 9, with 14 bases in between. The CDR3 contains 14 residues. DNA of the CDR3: TGTGCCAGCAGCTTAGCGGGCGGTGGGTTTGAGCAGTTCTTC. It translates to CASSLAGGGFEQFF.

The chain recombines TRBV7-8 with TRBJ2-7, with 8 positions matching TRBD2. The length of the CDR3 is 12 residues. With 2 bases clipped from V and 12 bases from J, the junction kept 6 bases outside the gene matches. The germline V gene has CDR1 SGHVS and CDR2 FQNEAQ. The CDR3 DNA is TGTGCCAGCAGCTTAAGGAGCGGGGGCCTGTACTTC. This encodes CASSLRSGGLYF.

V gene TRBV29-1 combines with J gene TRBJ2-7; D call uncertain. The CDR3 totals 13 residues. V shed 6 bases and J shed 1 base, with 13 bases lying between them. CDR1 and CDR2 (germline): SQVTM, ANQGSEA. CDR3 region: CSVPGATSYEQYF. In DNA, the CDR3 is TGCAGCGTCCCAGGTGCTACGTCCTACGAGCAGTACTTC.

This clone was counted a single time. The CDR3 nucleotides read TGTGCCAGCAGCTTAGGGGCCGGTCAGCCCCAGCATTTT. Translation gives CASSLGAGQPQHF. This chain joins TRBV7-3 and TRBJ1-5; TRBD1 is a possible D gene (5 bases). V was pared by 2 bases and J by 6 bases, with 8 bases between. The CDR3 loop spans 13 amino acids. Germline V gene data show CDR1 as SGHTA and CDR2 as FQGTGA.

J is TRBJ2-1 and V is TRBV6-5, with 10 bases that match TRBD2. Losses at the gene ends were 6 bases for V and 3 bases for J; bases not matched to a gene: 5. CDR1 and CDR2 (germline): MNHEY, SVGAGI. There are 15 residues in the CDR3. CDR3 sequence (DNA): TGTGCCAGCAGCTGGACTAGCGGAAACTACAATGAGCAGTTCTTC. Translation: CASSWTSGNYNEQFF.

The CDR3 DNA is TGCGCCAGCAGCTTGAGCCTAGGGGGAATTAATGAAAAACTGTTTTTT. It is translated as CASSLSLGGINEKLFF. This rearrangement joins TRBV5-1 to TRBJ1-4; D is possibly TRBD1 (6 bases). Germline V gene lookup returns CDR1 SGHRS and CDR2 YFSETQ. The CDR3 loop spans 16 amino acids. V lost 1 base and J 4 bases, leaving 14 bases between the germline ends.

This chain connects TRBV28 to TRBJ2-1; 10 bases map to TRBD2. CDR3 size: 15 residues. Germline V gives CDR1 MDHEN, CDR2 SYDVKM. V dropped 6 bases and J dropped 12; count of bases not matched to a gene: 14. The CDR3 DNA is TGTGCCAGCAGCACGACGGGACTAGCGCTAACCATGCAGTTCTTC. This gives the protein CASSTTGLALTMQFF. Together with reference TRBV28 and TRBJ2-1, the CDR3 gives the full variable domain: DVKVTQSSRYLVKRTGEKVFLECVQDMDHENMFWYRQDPGLGLRLIYFSYDVKMKEKGDIPEGYSVSREKKERFSLILESASTNQTSMYLCASSTTGLALTMQFFGPGTRLTVL.

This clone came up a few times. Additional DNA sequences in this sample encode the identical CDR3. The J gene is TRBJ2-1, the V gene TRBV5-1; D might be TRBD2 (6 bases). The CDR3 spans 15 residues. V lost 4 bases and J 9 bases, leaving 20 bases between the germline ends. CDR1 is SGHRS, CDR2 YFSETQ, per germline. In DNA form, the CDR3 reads TGCGCCAGCAGCGCGGAGGGTCTCATTAAAGCTGAGCAGTTCTTC. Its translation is CASSAEGLIKAEQFF.

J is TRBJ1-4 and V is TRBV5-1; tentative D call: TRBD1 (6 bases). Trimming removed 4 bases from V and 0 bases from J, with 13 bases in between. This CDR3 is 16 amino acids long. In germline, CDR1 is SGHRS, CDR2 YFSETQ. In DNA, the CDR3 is TGCGCCAGCAGCGGCGGGACATTTGCAACTAATGAAAAACTGTTTTTT. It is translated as CASSGGTFATNEKLFF.

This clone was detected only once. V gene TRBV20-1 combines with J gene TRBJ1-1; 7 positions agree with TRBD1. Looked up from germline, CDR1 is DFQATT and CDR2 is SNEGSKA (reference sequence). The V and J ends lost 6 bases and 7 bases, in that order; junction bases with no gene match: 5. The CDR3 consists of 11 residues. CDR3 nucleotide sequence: TGCAGTGCAGTAGACAGGGTTGAAGCTTTCTTT. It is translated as CSAVDRVEAFF.

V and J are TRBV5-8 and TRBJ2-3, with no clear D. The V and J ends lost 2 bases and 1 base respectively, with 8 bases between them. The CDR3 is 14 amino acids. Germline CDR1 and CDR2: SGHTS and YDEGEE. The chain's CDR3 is CASSFGGRTDTQYF. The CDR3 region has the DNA TGTGCCAGCAGCTTTGGCGGTCGCACAGATACGCAGTATTTT. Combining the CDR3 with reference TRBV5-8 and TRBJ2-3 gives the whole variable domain EAGVTQSPTHLIKTRGQQATLRCSPISGHTSVYWYQQALGLGLQFLLWYDEGEERNRGNFPPRFSGRQFPNYSSELNVNALELEDSALYLCASSFGGRTDTQYFGPGTRLTVL.

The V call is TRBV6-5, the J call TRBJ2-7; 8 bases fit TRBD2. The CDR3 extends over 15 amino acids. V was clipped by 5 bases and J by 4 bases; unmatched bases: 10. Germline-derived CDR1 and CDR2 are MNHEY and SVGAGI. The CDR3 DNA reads TGTGCCAGCAGTCGCCCAAGCGGGAGTAAATACGAGCAGTACTTC. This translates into CASSRPSGSKYEQYF.

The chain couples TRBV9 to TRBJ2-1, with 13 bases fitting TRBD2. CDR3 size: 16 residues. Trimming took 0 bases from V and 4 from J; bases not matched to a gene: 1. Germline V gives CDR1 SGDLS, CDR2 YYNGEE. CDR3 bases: TGTGCCAGCAGCGTAGGACTAGCGGGGGGATACAATGAGCAGTTCTTC. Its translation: CASSVGLAGGYNEQFF.

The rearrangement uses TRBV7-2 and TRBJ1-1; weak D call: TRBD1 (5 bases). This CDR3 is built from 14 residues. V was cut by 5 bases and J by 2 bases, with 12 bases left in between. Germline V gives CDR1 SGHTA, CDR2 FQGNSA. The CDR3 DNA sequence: TGTGCCAGCAGCCCCCGACAGAGAAACACTGAAGCTTTCTTT. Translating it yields CASSPRQRNTEAFF.

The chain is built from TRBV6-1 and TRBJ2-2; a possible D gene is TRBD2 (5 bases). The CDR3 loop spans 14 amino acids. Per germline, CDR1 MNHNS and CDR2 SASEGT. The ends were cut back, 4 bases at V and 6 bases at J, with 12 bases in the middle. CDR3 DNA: TGTGCCAGCAGTGTTAGCCGGGGAGCCGGGGAGCTGTTTTTT. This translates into CASSVSRGAGELFF.

The CDR3 sequence is CASSVGGGLQPQHF. CDR3 in DNA: TGTGCCAGCAGCGTAGGCGGGGGTCTTCAGCCCCAGCATTTT. The chain couples TRBV9 to TRBJ1-5; D possibly corresponds to TRBD1 (5 bases). CDR3 length: 14 amino acids. CDR1 and CDR2 from the germline V gene are SGDLS and YYNGEE. V was cut by 0 bases and J by 6 bases, with 10 bases left in between.